This T cell receptor (beta chain) was sequenced for a study of T cells in localized non-small cell lung cancer. The ends were cut back, 5 bases at V and 4 bases at J, with 9 bases in the middle. Germline V CDR1 and CDR2: SGHTA, FQGTGA. The CDR3 is 14 amino acids. Regarding the study as a whole: Compared with tumor, uninvolved adjacent lung displayed greater T cell clonality, ranking highest overall. Longer overall survival was seen with higher T cell density measured in blood. A single tumor region was sequenced, leaving heterogeneity possible. Within adjacent lung there appeared a median approximately 59 of the top 100 tumor clones.

Only in-frame clones appear in the TCRdb table, and some are missing; sequencing was by immunoSEQ multiplex PCR. The table shows almost 35,000 clones, with 93% occurring only once. About this clone itself: Antigen: not known.

The specimen was peripheral blood, collected before any cancer treatment. This receptor was taken from a female donor over 55 with stage I lung adenocarcinoma. This sequence joins TRBV7-3 and TRBJ2-6; the D is unclear. This chain's CDR3 is CASSPGRGANVLTF. The DNA for the CDR3 is TGTGCCAGCAGCCCCGGCCGGGGGGCCAACGTCCTGACTTTC.